This T cell receptor beta chain emerged from a study of cytomegalovirus exposure and HLA in healthy donors. The study, taken as a whole, reports: Cytomegalovirus association was assigned to about 150 TCR beta chains. Per published accounts, TCR beta sequences correctly predicted the HLA-A and HLA-B alleles of most subjects.

V lost 6 bases and J lost 4, with 15 bases in between. Germline CDR1 and CDR2: LGHNA and YNFKEQ. The CDR3 has 14 residues. This clone was detected only once. Antigen unknown. Unrecorded immune exposure was likely among donors, who were nominally healthy when sampled. Researchers ran the PCR with 60 Vbeta and 13 Jbeta primers. Original processing notes: Some 80 million unique TCR beta chains, 10 million to 14 million shared, were counted in a later analysis. Assay: immunoSEQ multiplex PCR; the TCRdb copy retains only in-frame clones and omits some. V and J calls and clone size come straight from that table; D and trimming were deduced from the DNA. The data hold 200,000 or so clones, with roughly 74% observed a single time.

The sequencing input was PBMCs. This TCR derives from a young woman in good health and CMV-seropositive. V usage is TRBV4-2 and J usage is TRBJ1-1; D not resolved. The CDR3, as DNA: TGTGCCAGCAGGACATCAGATGCCGGCACTGAAGCTTTCTTT. Translated, it gives CASRTSDAGTEAFF.